What follows is one T cell receptor (beta chain) and its context. Its target is unknown. Time point denoted: baseline pretreatment blood. The treatment is: 15 Gy SBRT to primary tumor, nephrectomy 4 weeks later. The patient's renal cell carcinoma had clear cell pathology. The data belong to a study of radiation and T cells in renal cell carcinoma. As for the study in general: Nephrectomy followed 15 Gy stereotactic body radiation by 4 weeks.

Overall study findings and caveats: From baseline, blood top tumor clonotypes peaked at 2 weeks post-radiation. Without pretreatment biopsies, baseline tumor clonotype presence was undetermined.

The method was immunoSEQ multiplex PCR; TCRdb's version includes in-frame clones alone and lacks a portion of them. The table includes about 150,000 clones, around 90% detected once. Germline CDR1 SGHNT, CDR2 YENEEA. The CDR3 is 14 amino acids. V lost 4 bases and J 1 base, leaving 8 bases between the germline ends. The sequence derives from a woman between 65 and 79 years old with renal cell carcinoma. The material was blood, obtained from a patient whose treatment included radiotherapy and nephrectomy. The chain recombines TRBV11-3 with TRBJ2-1; D gene unclear. The CDR3 bases are TGTGCCAGCAGCTCCATGGGGTCCTACAATGAGCAGTTCTTC. Amino acids: CASSSMGSYNEQFF.